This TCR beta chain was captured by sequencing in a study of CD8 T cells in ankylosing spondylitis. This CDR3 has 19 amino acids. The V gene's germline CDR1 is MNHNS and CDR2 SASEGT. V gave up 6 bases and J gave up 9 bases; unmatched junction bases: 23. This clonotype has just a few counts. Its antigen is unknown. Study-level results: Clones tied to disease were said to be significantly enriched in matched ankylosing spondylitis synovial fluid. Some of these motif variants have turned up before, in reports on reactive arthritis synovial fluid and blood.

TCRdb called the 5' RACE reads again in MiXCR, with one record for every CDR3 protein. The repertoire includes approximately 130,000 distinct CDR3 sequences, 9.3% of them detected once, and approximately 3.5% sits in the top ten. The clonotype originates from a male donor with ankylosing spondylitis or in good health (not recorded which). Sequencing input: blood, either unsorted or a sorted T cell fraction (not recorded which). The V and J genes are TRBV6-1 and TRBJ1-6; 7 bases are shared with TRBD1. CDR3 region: CASSPRTTTRGQIGSPLHF. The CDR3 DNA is TGTGCCAGCAGCCCGCGTACCACAACAAGGGGGCAGATAGGTTCACCCCTCCACTTT.